These 17 T cell receptor beta chains were all obtained from the same sample, sequenced in a study of T-cell reconstitution after alpha-beta-depleted transplantation in children (dated by TCRdb to 2016 to 2017). Libraries were constructed by PCR. This sample was sequenced with an Illumina HiSeq 2500. To normalize quantification of the TCRbeta repertoire, the TCR libraries were built with molecular barcoding that relied on unique molecular identifiers. The public sequencing data were trimmed at Q25 with fastp and processed into clonotypes with MiXCR by TCRdb, which kept only in-frame beta chains. For every CDR3 protein sequence, its rows merge into one entry that carries the most common genes and DNA. Counted in this sample were around 400,000 distinct CDR3 sequences; 20% of them appeared once. Together, the top ten hold less than 4.5% of the sample. Material: PBMCs from the stem cell graft donor, obtained from the stem cell graft. The receptor set was obtained from a human donor who donated a stem cell graft to a child with acute myeloid leukemia.

The chain links TRBV5-1 to TRBJ1-4, with 7 bases identical to TRBD1. The germline CDR1 and CDR2 sequences are SGHRS and YFSETQ. The J segment lost 5 bases and the V segment lost 5 bases, leaving 6 bases of the junction unmatched. The CDR3 contains 14 residues. CDR3 loop: CASRRQGLNEKLFF. The CDR3 nucleotides read TGCGCCAGCAGAAGACAGGGCCTAAATGAAAAACTGTTTTTT.

The rearrangement joins TRBV7-9 to TRBJ2-3; TRBD1 or TRBD2 may be the D gene (5 bases each). Per the germline V gene, CDR1 is SEHNR and CDR2 is FQNEAQ (reference sequence). With 3 bases removed from V and 2 bases from J, the gap between germline ends came to 12 bases. The CDR3 contains 15 residues. The CDR3 loop is CASSLTGRNTDTQYF. CDR3 nucleotide sequence: TGTGCCAGCAGCTTGACGGGACGCAACACAGATACGCAGTATTTT.

V usage is TRBV7-9 and J usage is TRBJ1-1; D is uncertain. The CDR3 sequence is 15 residues long. Germline V lookup: CDR1 SEHNR, CDR2 FQNEAQ (reference sequence). V was trimmed by 2 bases and J by 5 bases, leaving 15 bases between them. CDR3 amino acids: CASSLTTQGGTEAFF. DNA of the CDR3: TGTGCCAGCAGCTTAACGACCCAAGGAGGGACTGAAGCTTTCTTT. The full variable domain, in which reference TRBV7-9 and TRBJ1-1 provide the parts outside the CDR3, is DTGVSQNPRHKITKRGQNVTFRCDPISEHNRLYWYRQTLGQGPEFLTYFQNEAQLEKSRLLSDRFSAERPKGSFSTLEIQRTEQGDSAMYLCASSLTTQGGTEAFFGQGTRLTVV.

This clonotype was observed at least ten times. This rearrangement joins TRBV20-1 to TRBJ2-3; TRBD2 aligns across 8 bases. The V segment lost 6 bases and the J segment 1 base; nucleotides outside the gene matches: 12. Germline CDR1 is DFQATT and CDR2 is SNEGSKA (reference sequence). CDR3 length equals 16 residues. CDR3 amino acids: CSADLGLARGTDTQYF. The CDR3 DNA reads as TGCAGTGCAGACCTCGGACTAGCTAGAGGCACAGATACGCAGTATTTT.

This clonotype has just a few counts. V gene TRBV27 combines with J gene TRBJ2-3; D may be TRBD1 (6 bases). V lost 4 bases to trimming and J lost 2 bases, with 16 bases between them. This CDR3 comprises 16 residues. In germline, CDR1 is MNHEY, CDR2 SMNVEV (reference sequence). The CDR3 nucleotides are TGTGCCAGCAGTTCCCGACAGGCCTATCTCACAGATACGCAGTATTTT. Its protein product is CASSSRQAYLTDTQYF.

This clonotype was observed many times. V usage is TRBV20-1 and J usage is TRBJ2-1; D not certain. The V end was cut by 3 bases, the J end by 7 bases, with 7 bases between. This CDR3 has 11 amino acids. Germline V CDR1 and CDR2: DFQATT, SNEGSKA (reference sequence). In DNA, the CDR3 is TGCAGTGCTAGTCCCGCAAATGAGCAGTTCTTC. Amino acid sequence: CSASPANEQFF.

V and J are TRBV28 and TRBJ2-3; TRBD1 matches 7 bases. Trimming cost V 8 bases and J 0 bases; bases outside gene matches: 14. Germline CDR1 reads MDHEN; CDR2 reads SYDVKM. The CDR3 runs 17 residues. The CDR3 sequence: CASGTLRGRRSTDTQYF. CDR3 DNA sequence: TGTGCCAGCGGTACGCTTAGGGGGCGTCGTAGCACAGATACGCAGTATTTT. The variable domain in full, with the rest retrieved from reference TRBV28 and TRBJ2-3, is DVKVTQSSRYLVKRTGEKVFLECVQDMDHENMFWYRQDPGLGLRLIYFSYDVKMKEKGDIPEGYSVSREKKERFSLILESASTNQTSMYLCASGTLRGRRSTDTQYFGPGTRLTVL.

This clonotype was counted only a few times. The chain joins TRBV28 to TRBJ1-4; D call uncertain. The CDR3 has 12 residues. Germline CDR1 MDHEN, CDR2 SYDVKM. V lost 6 bases to trimming and J lost 4 bases, with 6 bases between them. The CDR3 sequence is CASRSFNEKLFF. The CDR3 bases are TGTGCCAGCAGAAGCTTTAATGAAAAACTGTTTTTT.

The genes are TRBV28 and TRBJ2-7; perhaps TRBD1 as D (8 bases). The germline CDR1 and CDR2 sequences are MDHEN and SYDVKM. The CDR3 spans 12 residues. The germline V and J ends were trimmed by 11 bases and 3 bases, with 14 bases remaining between them. For the CDR3, the DNA is TGTGCCTCACAGGGGGGGTTCTACGAGCAGTACTTC. Translated, it gives CASQGGFYEQYF.

This sequence joins TRBV4-1 and TRBJ1-6, with no clear D. Germline loops: CDR1 MGHRA, CDR2 YSYEKL. V lost 0 bases, J lost 6 bases, and 9 bases lay in between. The CDR3 runs to 15 residues. DNA for the CDR3: TGCGCCAGCAGCCAAGATCCAGGATTTAATTCACCCCTCCACTTT. Translating it yields CASSQDPGFNSPLHF.

This clonotype appeared many times. The J gene is TRBJ1-5, the V gene TRBV4-1; D may be TRBD1 (6 bases). The V gene's germline CDR1 is MGHRA and CDR2 YSYEKL. V lost 6 bases and J lost 7, with 22 bases in between. The CDR3 runs 16 residues. CDR3 bases: TGCGCCAGCAGTCTAGGTTTTGGGGGGGCCAGGCAGCCCCAGCATTTT. This sequence encodes CASSLGFGGARQPQHF.

This clonotype was seen at least ten times. The CDR3 region is CASSTRDRDYNEQFF. In DNA form, the CDR3 reads TGTGCCAGCAGCACCCGGGACAGAGATTACAATGAGCAGTTCTTC. The chain couples TRBV7-6 to TRBJ2-1; TRBD1 matches at 7 bases. The CDR3 totals 15 residues. Per germline, CDR1 SGHVS and CDR2 FNYEAQ. The junction had 8 bases not matched to a gene; V was cut back by 5 bases and J by 4 bases.

This clonotype has ten or more counts. The chain has TRBV24-1 and TRBJ1-2; weak D call: TRBD1 (5 bases). Trimming pared 3 bases from V and 11 bases from J, leaving 21 bases between. Germline-derived CDR1 and CDR2 are KGHDR and SFDVKD. The CDR3 has 15 amino acids. The CDR3 DNA reads as TGTGCCACCAGTGATCAATCTACCCGGGACGGTTTTTACACCTTC. Its translation is CATSDQSTRDGFYTF.

This clonotype was seen a few times. This chain joins TRBV27 and TRBJ2-6, with TRBD1 matching 7 bases. The CDR3 consists of 17 residues. The V gene end was trimmed by 4 bases and the J gene end by 2 bases; junction bases not matched to a gene: 8. The V gene's germline CDR1 is MNHEY and CDR2 SMNVEV (reference sequence). CDR3 bases: TGTGCCAGCAGTTCCGACAGGGTAGTCACTGGGGCCAACGTCCTGACTTTC. This translates into CASSSDRVVTGANVLTF.

There are a few counts of this clonotype. The rearrangement joins TRBV5-8 to TRBJ1-5, with D tentatively TRBD1 (6 bases). Germline CDR1 SGHTS, CDR2 YDEGEE. The CDR3 extends over 13 amino acids. With 2 bases removed from V and 6 bases from J, the gap between germline ends came to 9 bases. The CDR3: CASSLGQFQPQHF. CDR3 nucleotide sequence: TGTGCCAGCAGCTTAGGACAGTTTCAGCCCCAGCATTTT.

This clonotype was seen many times. The DNA of the CDR3 is TGCAGCGTTGAAGATCAACTAGCGACCCCACCCCCCGGGGAGCTGTTTTTT. It encodes CSVEDQLATPPPGELFF. The chain recombines TRBV29-1 with TRBJ2-2; 7 bases match TRBD2. The J segment lost 6 bases and the V segment lost 0 bases, leaving 13 bases of the junction unmatched. The CDR3 spans 17 residues. Looked up from germline, CDR1 is SQVTM and CDR2 is ANQGSEA.

This clonotype has more than one count but fewer than ten. The chain carries TRBV15 and TRBJ2-7, with TRBD1 as a possible D gene (5 bases). V dropped 4 bases and J dropped 2 bases, with 9 bases sitting between them. Per the germline V gene, CDR1 is LNHNV and CDR2 is YYDKDF (reference sequence). The CDR3 consists of 13 residues. This CDR3 reads CATSTDSAYEQYF. CDR3 nucleotide sequence: TGTGCCACCAGCACCGACAGCGCCTACGAGCAGTACTTC. The variable domain in full, with the rest retrieved from reference TRBV15 and TRBJ2-7, is DAMVIQNPRYQVTQFGKPVTLSCSQTLNHNVMYWYQQKSSQAPKLLFHYYDKDFNNEADTPDNFQSRRPNTSFCFLDIRSPGLGDTAMYLCATSTDSAYEQYFGPGTRLTVT.